The 2 T cell receptor beta chains given below trace back to one sample, sequenced in a study of CD8 T cells in Susac syndrome. RNA, at roughly 0.45 to 1 ug, was reverse transcribed with random hexamers. From the immunoSEQ multiplex PCR reads, TCRdb called clonotypes with MiXCR, one entry per CDR3 protein. Of about 130,000 distinct CDR3 sequences in the sample, about 93% are singletons; the top ten hold around 0.22%. Sequenced input: CD8+ T cells from PBMCs. These receptors originate from a human donor with multiple sclerosis.

This chain connects TRBV24-1 to TRBJ2-1; 8 nucleotides match TRBD1. The germline gives CDR1 KGHDR, CDR2 SFDVKD. The CDR3 sequence is 19 residues long. V lost 10 bases, J lost 9 bases, and 28 bases stayed unmatched. CDR3 loop: CATKTATNSDRVPPGEQFF. Written as DNA, the CDR3 is TGTGCCACAAAAACGGCCACCAATTCGGACAGGGTGCCCCCGGGTGAGCAGTTCTTC.

The V gene is TRBV27, the J gene TRBJ1-2; D is uncertain. The CDR3 extends over 12 amino acids. V lost 4 bases and J 7 bases, leaving 10 bases between the germline ends. Germline lookup yields CDR1 MNHEY and CDR2 SMNVEV (reference sequence). CDR3 amino acids: CASSSDTGGYTF. CDR3 DNA sequence: TGTGCCAGCAGTTCCGACACCGGTGGCTACACCTTC.